This T cell receptor beta chain was observed in a study of blood T cell repertoires in COVID-19. CDR1 and CDR2 (germline): SGHRS, YFSETQ. The CDR3 sequence is 14 residues long. The V end was cut by 4 bases, the J end by 1 base, with 11 bases between. Sequencing used immunoSEQ multiplex PCR; TCRdb keeps in-frame clones, though not all of them. The sample has under 250,000 clones, 87% seen once. The genes are TRBV5-1 and TRBJ2-5; perhaps TRBD1 as D (5 bases). Sequencing was done on a sample of PBMCs or T cells enriched from blood (not recorded which). This receptor was identified in a woman in her twenties or thirties with acute COVID-19. CDR3 bases: TGCGCCAGCAGCAAAGGGGCTGTCCAAGAGACCCAGTACTTC. This codes for CASSKGAVQETQYF.